These T cell receptor beta chains were read from a single sample in a study of blood T cell repertoires in COVID-19. The data were produced by immunoSEQ multiplex PCR, yet TCRdb's version contains in-frame clones alone and is incomplete. The data contain approximately 240,000 clones, around 90% of them singletons. Sample: PBMCs or T cells enriched from blood (not recorded which). The receptors originated from a woman younger than 30 who had recovered from COVID-19. Each CDR3 is given with its conserved first and last residue. The D gene is left open where the match is weak. Expanded clones are given a class, and other clones once, few, many or no size at all.

TRBJ1-4 | - | TRBV28 | TRBD1 | CASQGTVNEKLFF | TGTGCCAGCCAGGGGACAGTGAATGAAAAACTGTTTTTT
TRBJ1-1 | - | TRBV3-1/TRBV3-2 | - | CASSQVRLLNTEAFF | TGTGCCAGCAGCCAAGTGCGACTTCTGAACACTGAAGCTTTCTTT
TRBJ1-1 | few | TRBV3-1/TRBV3-2 | - | CASSQGTENTEAFF | TGTGCCAGCAGCCAAGGGACAGAGAACACTGAAGCTTTCTTT
TRBJ1-5 | - | TRBV6-5 | - | CASLSGNQPQHF | TGTGCCAGCCTCTCGGGGAATCAGCCCCAGCATTTT
TRBJ1-1 | once | TRBV27 | - | CASSFKGAGWDTEAFF | TGTGCCAGCAGTTTCAAAGGGGCAGGGTGGGACACTGAAGCTTTCTTT
TRBJ1-5 | - | TRBV7-9 | - | CASSHSGGDGNQPQHF | TGTGCCAGCAGCCACTCTGGAGGGGATGGAAATCAGCCCCAGCATTTT
TRBJ1-1 | once | TRBV7-9 | TRBD1 | CASSTRDRGGTEAFF | TGTGCCAGCAGCACCCGGGACAGGGGTGGTACTGAAGCTTTCTTT
TRBJ2-3 | - | TRBV20-1 | - | CSARRDTQYF | TGCAGTGCTAGACGAGATACGCAGTATTTT
TRBJ1-4 | - | TRBV7-8 | - | CASSLNPLAGFGVDEKLFF | TGTGCCAGCAGCTTAAATCCCTTGGCAGGGTTTGGTGTGGATGAAAAACTGTTTTTT
TRBJ2-3 | - | TRBV15 | TRBD2 | CATSRGSGTSSTDTQYF | TGTGCCACCAGCAGAGGGAGTGGGACTAGCTCTACAGATACGCAGTATTTT
TRBJ2-3 | - | TRBV4-2 | - | CASSLIGSANTDTQYF | TGTGCCAGCAGCCTAATTGGTAGTGCGAACACAGATACGCAGTATTTT
TRBJ2-2 | - | TRBV3-1/TRBV3-2 | - | CASSQAASSVTGELFF | TGTGCCAGCAGCCAAGCGGCTAGTAGTGTCACCGGGGAGCTGTTTTTT
TRBJ1-1 | - | TRBV9 | - | CASSVGGSSWGTEAFF | TGTGCCAGCAGCGTAGGCGGCTCTAGCTGGGGCACTGAAGCTTTCTTT
TRBJ2-5 | - | TRBV11-1 | TRBD1 | CASSYGTGGSETQYF | TGTGCCAGCAGCTACGGGACAGGGGGTTCGGAGACCCAGTACTTC
TRBJ1-6 | - | TRBV9 | - | CASSVFTASPLHF | TGTGCCAGCAGCGTATTTACAGCTTCACCCCTCCACTTT
TRBJ1-1 | - | TRBV11-3 | - | CASSQTIGQNEAFF | TGTGCCAGCAGCCAAACAATCGGACAAAATGAAGCTTTCTTT
TRBJ1-1 | - | TRBV28 | - | CASSPPRGRVEWTEAFF | TGTGCCAGCAGTCCACCCCGGGGGAGGGTTGAGTGGACTGAAGCTTTCTTT
TRBJ1-3 | - | TRBV5-1 | TRBD1 | CASSPGQVPGNTIYF | TGCGCCAGCAGCCCGGGACAGGTCCCTGGAAACACCATATATTTT
TRBJ1-2 | - | TRBV28 | - | CASTGRADYGYTF | TGTGCCAGCACGGGCAGGGCTGACTATGGCTACACCTTC
TRBJ2-3 | - | TRBV2 | - | CASRAGTDTQYF | TGTGCCAGCAGGGCAGGTACAGATACGCAGTATTTT
TRBJ1-4 | - | TRBV19 | TRBD1 | CASSSYRGGGGSVEKLFF | TGTGCCAGTAGTTCCTACAGGGGAGGAGGAGGATCGGTTGAAAAACTGTTTTTT
TRBJ1-5 | - | TRBV15 | TRBD1 | CATSMTGNGNQPQHF | TGTGCCACCAGCATGACAGGGAATGGCAATCAGCCCCAGCATTTT
TRBJ2-2 | - | TRBV7-8 | TRBD1 | CASSSSGTGSTGELFF | TGTGCCAGCAGCTCCAGCGGGACAGGGAGCACCGGGGAGCTGTTTTTT
TRBJ1-2 | - | TRBV27 | - | CASSVTPGIYGYTF | TGTGCCAGCAGTGTTACCCCCGGGATCTATGGCTACACCTTC
TRBJ2-7 | - | TRBV7-2 | TRBD2 | CASSQRAGAFYEQYF | TGTGCCAGCAGCCAGCGAGCGGGGGCCTTCTACGAGCAGTACTTC
TRBJ1-2 | once | TRBV7-2 | - | CASSLTSGRQVYGYTF | TGTGCCAGCAGCTTAACCTCAGGCAGACAGGTCTATGGCTACACCTTC
TRBJ2-3 | - | TRBV7-9 | TRBD2 | CASSTGLAGSTDTQYF | TGTGCCAGCAGCACCGGACTAGCGGGCAGCACAGATACGCAGTATTTT
TRBJ1-1 | - | TRBV28 | - | CASSFWGGGRRTEAFF | TGTGCCAGCAGTTTTTGGGGAGGGGGGAGGAGGACTGAAGCTTTCTTT
TRBJ1-2 | - | TRBV5-1 | TRBD1 | CASKTGTGGSYGYTF | TGCGCCAGCAAAACCGGGACAGGGGGTTCATATGGCTACACCTTC
TRBJ2-1 | once | TRBV7-9 | - | CASSRLVGGNEQFF | TGTGCCAGCAGCCGGTTAGTGGGGGGCAATGAGCAGTTCTTC
TRBJ1-1 | - | TRBV5-5 | TRBD1 | CASSLVNRQGAEAFF | TGTGCCAGCAGCCTAGTGAACAGGCAGGGGGCTGAAGCTTTCTTT
TRBJ1-2 | - | TRBV27 | - | CASRPQAWDYGYTF | TGTGCCAGCAGGCCTCAGGCCTGGGACTATGGCTACACCTTC
TRBJ1-2 | - | TRBV29-1 | TRBD1 | CSVLRGQGSGGYTF | TGCAGCGTCCTTAGGGGACAGGGGTCTGGAGGCTACACCTTC
TRBJ2-3 | - | TRBV29-1 | - | CSVRSPIRLTDTQYF | TGCAGCGTTCGAAGCCCAATAAGACTCACAGATACGCAGTATTTT
TRBJ1-1 | - | TRBV18 | - | CASSPSRGGVGTEAFF | TGTGCCAGCTCACCAAGTAGGGGCGGTGTTGGCACTGAAGCTTTCTTT
TRBJ1-1 | - | TRBV3-1/TRBV3-2 | - | CASSHGLEAFF | TGTGCCAGCAGCCATGGGCTTGAAGCTTTCTTT
TRBJ1-2 | - | TRBV7-3 | - | CASSLGGAKPDGYTF | TGTGCCAGCAGCCTAGGCGGGGCGAAACCGGATGGCTACACCTTC
TRBJ2-2 | - | TRBV19 | TRBD1 | CASSTPPGTVNTGELFF | TGTGCCAGTAGTACGCCTCCCGGGACAGTTAACACCGGGGAGCTGTTTTTT
TRBJ1-3 | - | TRBV24-1 | TRBD1 | CATLRLADRGGNTIYF | TGTGCCACCCTCCGTCTGGCCGACAGGGGGGGAAACACCATATATTTT
TRBJ1-1 | - | TRBV9 | - | CASSVDGGSNTEAFF | TGTGCCAGCAGCGTAGACGGGGGTTCGAACACTGAAGCTTTCTTT